Each of the 28 T cell receptor beta chains below was sequenced from the same sample in a study of blood T cell repertoires in COVID-19. Only in-frame clones appear in the TCRdb table, and some are missing; sequencing was by immunoSEQ multiplex PCR. The table shows fewer than 80,000 clones, with more than 75% occurring only once. What was sequenced was peripheral blood. These TCRs come from an older man with acute or convalescent COVID-19.

This clone was observed a handful of times. V is TRBV28 and J is TRBJ1-1; D is perhaps TRBD1 (6 bases). Germline loops: CDR1 MDHEN, CDR2 SYDVKM. The CDR3 contains 14 residues. V lost 7 bases, J lost 11 bases, and 23 bases lay in between. This chain's CDR3 is CASTPGALTVRAFF. DNA of the CDR3: TGTGCCAGCACCCCAGGGGCCTTGACAGTTCGCGCTTTCTTT.

The chain links TRBV10-3 to TRBJ1-1; 8 bases agree with TRBD1. Germline V gene data show CDR1 as ENHRY and CDR2 as SYGVKD. This CDR3 is built from 14 residues. J gave up 3 bases and V 5 bases, and 5 bases lay outside the gene matches. Written as DNA, the CDR3 is TGTGCCATCAGTAAGATGGACAGGGACACTGAAGCTTTCTTT. It translates to CAISKMDRDTEAFF.

The CDR3 region has the DNA TGTGCCAGCAGCTTATTTCCTAGCATGAACACCGGGGAGCTGTTTTTT. Translating it yields CASSLFPSMNTGELFF. This chain joins TRBV5-5 and TRBJ2-2; possible D gene TRBD2, 5 bases. V was clipped by 2 bases and J by 1 base, with 12 bases between them. The CDR3 has 16 residues. CDR1 SGHKS and CDR2 YYEKEE come from the germline V gene (reference sequence).

V gene TRBV19 combines with J gene TRBJ1-5; D call uncertain. Germline loops: CDR1 LNHDA, CDR2 SQIVND (reference sequence). This CDR3 is built from 14 residues. Trimming cost V 2 bases and J 5 bases, with 10 bases left between them. DNA for the CDR3: TGTGCCAGTAGTATATTCAACAGTGATCAGCCCCAGCATTTT. Translated: CASSIFNSDQPQHF.

The chain joins TRBV4-1 to TRBJ2-7; 7 nucleotides match TRBD2. CDR3 length equals 16 residues. V trimming: 2 bases; J trimming: 0 bases; junction bases outside the gene matches: 7. The germline V gene has CDR1 MGHRA and CDR2 YSYEKL. The CDR3 loop reads CASSQPDGGTSYEQYF. For the CDR3, the DNA is TGCGCCAGCAGCCAACCAGACGGGGGGACCTCCTACGAGCAGTACTTC.

The chain employs TRBV5-4 and TRBJ1-1, with TRBD1 matching over 7 bases. Trimming at V came to 4 bases and at J to 7 bases, leaving 7 bases not matched to a gene. The CDR3 is 13 amino acids. In germline, CDR1 is SGHNT, CDR2 YYREEE (reference sequence). The CDR3 nucleotides are TGTGCCAGCAGCGAGACAGGGTCAGATGAAGCTTTCTTT. It yields the protein CASSETGSDEAFF.

This chain links TRBV19 with TRBJ1-5; 7 bases are shared with TRBD1. The CDR3 is 16 residues long. In germline, CDR1 is LNHDA, CDR2 SQIVND (reference sequence). V was clipped by 5 bases and J by 1 base; unmatched bases: 8. The CDR3 region has the DNA TGTGCCAGTAGTCGAGAGGGGGCTTGGAGCAATCAGCCCCAGCATTTT. Residues: CASSREGAWSNQPQHF.

In the case of this clone: This sample also contains other DNA sequences that code for the same CDR3. The rearrangement uses TRBV7-9 and TRBJ2-5; no clear D gene. Trimming pared 5 bases from V and 1 base from J, leaving 2 bases between. The germline V gene encodes CDR1 SEHNR and CDR2 FQNEAQ (reference sequence). CDR3 size: 11 residues. In nucleotides, the CDR3 is TGTGCCAGCAGCCTCCAAGAGACCCAGTACTTC. This translates into CASSLQETQYF.

This clone is a singleton in its sample. The genes are TRBV19 and TRBJ1-5, with a tentative D call TRBD1 (6 bases). V lost 5 bases to trimming and J lost 6 bases, with 20 bases between them. This CDR3 is 16 amino acids long. The germline CDR1 and CDR2 sequences are LNHDA and SQIVND (reference sequence). The CDR3 loop reads CASSPTWGGGGQPQHF. For the CDR3, the DNA is TGTGCCAGTAGTCCCACCTGGGGGGGAGGGGGTCAGCCCCAGCATTTT.

V usage is TRBV6-5 and J usage is TRBJ2-3; 12 bases line up with TRBD2. Germline V gives CDR1 MNHEY, CDR2 SVGAGI. The CDR3 is made up of 15 amino acids. Trimming at V came to 7 bases and at J to 1 base, leaving 3 bases not matched to a gene. CDR3 protein: CASTWTSGGTDTQYF. The CDR3 region has the DNA TGTGCCAGCACCTGGACTAGCGGGGGCACAGATACGCAGTATTTT.

This rearrangement joins TRBV15 to TRBJ1-5; D gene ambiguous. CDR3 length: 12 residues. V dropped 8 bases and J dropped 4 bases, with 9 bases sitting between them. The germline V gene encodes CDR1 LNHNV and CDR2 YYDKDF (reference sequence). CDR3: CATSGVNQPQHF. DNA for the CDR3: TGTGCCACCTCCGGAGTTAATCAGCCCCAGCATTTT. Drawing the rest from reference TRBV15 and TRBJ1-5, the complete variable domain is DAMVIQNPRYQVTQFGKPVTLSCSQTLNHNVMYWYQQKSSQAPKLLFHYYDKDFNNEADTPDNFQSRRPNTSFCFLDIRSPGLGDTAMYLCATSGVNQPQHFGDGTRLSIL.

The J gene is TRBJ2-5, the V gene TRBV5-4, with a possible D match to TRBD1 (5 bases). Germline V gene lookup returns CDR1 SGHNT and CDR2 YYREEE (reference sequence). The CDR3 has 13 amino acids. Trimming stripped 0 bases from V and 5 bases from J, with 8 bases between. CDR3 sequence: CASSLEGLETQYF. Written as DNA, the CDR3 is TGTGCCAGCAGCTTGGAGGGGCTGGAGACCCAGTACTTC.

The gene calls are TRBV27 and TRBJ2-5, with D perhaps matching TRBD2 (5 bases). Trimming left V 7 bases short and J 4 bases short, with 13 bases between. The CDR3 runs 13 residues. The V gene's germline CDR1 is MNHEY and CDR2 SMNVEV (reference sequence). CDR3 sequence (DNA): TGTGCCAGCACCTCGGGCGGGCGAGAGACCCAGTACTTC. Translating gives CASTSGGRETQYF.

On this clone: A junction boundary mismatches the germline segment, possibly from a read error. This rearrangement joins TRBV5-6 to TRBJ1-2; tentatively, D is TRBD1 (5 bases). CDR1 and CDR2 from the germline V gene are SGHDT and YYEEEE. CDR3 length: 13 residues. CDR3 in amino acids: CASSLQRIGHGGF. DNA for the CDR3: TGTGCCAGCAGCTTACAGAGGATAGGACACGGCGGCTTC.

This rearrangement joins TRBV7-9 to TRBJ2-2; 9 nucleotides agree with TRBD1. Trimming removed 4 bases from V and 5 bases from J; junction bases left unmatched: 8. CDR3 length: 16 residues. CDR1 is SEHNR and CDR2 is FQNEAQ in the germline V gene (reference sequence). This CDR3 reads CASSSQGTGLTGELFF. The CDR3 nucleotides read TGTGCCAGCAGCTCCCAGGGGACAGGGCTGACCGGGGAGCTGTTTTTT.

The V gene is TRBV6-1, the J gene TRBJ2-2, with D tentatively TRBD2 (5 bases). The ends were cut back, 1 base at V and 13 bases at J, with 13 bases in the middle. Germline CDR1 is MNHNS and CDR2 is SASEGT. The CDR3 runs 13 residues. The CDR3 region is CASSEEETGGLFF. The CDR3 bases are TGTGCCAGCAGTGAAGAAGAAACCGGAGGGCTGTTTTTT.

The chain uses TRBV6-5 and TRBJ2-1; 9 bases match TRBD2. V lost 7 bases, J lost 9 bases, and 13 bases stayed unmatched. The CDR3 extends over 15 amino acids. Germline CDR1 reads MNHEY; CDR2 reads SVGAGI. In DNA, the CDR3 is TGTGCCAGCAACCCCGGGGGCGGGGGGGCCGGTGAGCAGTTCTTC. It encodes CASNPGGGGAGEQFF.

This chain uses TRBV19 with TRBJ1-6; 7 bases map to TRBD1. The CDR3 runs 16 residues. V trimming: 7 bases; J trimming: 5 bases; junction bases outside the gene matches: 11. Germline-derived CDR1 and CDR2 are LNHDA and SQIVND (reference sequence). The CDR3: CASNRMGTVNNSPLHF. CDR3 in DNA: TGTGCCAGTAATCGCATGGGGACAGTAAATAATTCACCCCTCCACTTT.

The chain has TRBV28 and TRBJ2-5; a weak D match, TRBD2 (6 bases). Germline lookup yields CDR1 MDHEN and CDR2 SYDVKM. The ends were cut back, 4 bases at V and 7 bases at J, with 16 bases in the middle. CDR3 size: 14 residues. The CDR3 bases are TGTGCCAGCAGTTCTTACAGGTTGGGAGGGACCCAGTACTTC. This codes for CASSSYRLGGTQYF. The whole variable domain, remainder taken from reference TRBV28 and TRBJ2-5, is DVKVTQSSRYLVKRTGEKVFLECVQDMDHENMFWYRQDPGLGLRLIYFSYDVKMKEKGDIPEGYSVSREKKERFSLILESASTNQTSMYLCASSSYRLGGTQYFGPGTRLLVL.

V gene TRBV12-3 or TRBV12-4 combines with J gene TRBJ1-5; D unresolved. The V gene lost 3 bases and the J gene lost 1 base, with 4 bases spanning the gap. There are 13 residues in the CDR3. CDR3 sequence (DNA): TGTGCCAGCAGTTTGGCCAGCAATCAGCCCCAGCATTTT. Its translation is CASSLASNQPQHF.

CDR3 nucleotides: TGCGCCAGCAGCCTTCAGGACTGGAAGACCACAGATACGCAGTATTTT. This sequence encodes CASSLQDWKTTDTQYF. The chain joins TRBV4-1 to TRBJ2-3, with D perhaps matching TRBD2 (5 bases). V lost 4 bases and J 2 bases, leaving 16 bases between the germline ends. Germline CDR1 and CDR2: MGHRA and YSYEKL. This CDR3 comprises 16 residues.

This sequence joins TRBV11-3 and TRBJ1-3, with D maybe TRBD1 (5 bases). With 8 bases removed from V and 4 bases from J, the gap between germline ends came to 12 bases. There are 13 residues in the CDR3. CDR1 and CDR2 (germline): SGHNT, YENEEA. Here the CDR3 reads CASSVGPGNTIYF. The CDR3 nucleotides read TGTGCCAGCTCTGTGGGGCCAGGAAACACCATATATTTT.

The chain combines TRBV29-1 with TRBJ2-7; 7 nucleotides line up with TRBD2. V lost 7 bases, J lost 4 bases, and 10 bases stayed unmatched. In germline, CDR1 is SQVTM, CDR2 ANQGSEA. The CDR3 is 13 amino acids. The CDR3 spells CSGSPGGRYEQYF. The CDR3 region has the DNA TGCAGCGGAAGCCCCGGGGGGAGGTACGAGCAGTACTTC.

The rearrangement links TRBV2 to TRBJ2-3; TRBD1 aligns across 12 bases. Germline V gene data show CDR1 as SNHLY and CDR2 as FYNNEI. With V trimmed by 9 bases and J by 7 bases, 8 bases remained unmatched. The CDR3 has 14 amino acids. The DNA for the CDR3 is TGTGCCAGGTCCGGGACAGGGGGCGGCAATACGCAGTATTTT. Protein: CARSGTGGGNTQYF.

This rearrangement joins TRBV6-1 to TRBJ2-3, with 10 bases that match TRBD2. The CDR3 sequence is 15 residues long. Germline V lookup: CDR1 MNHNS, CDR2 SASEGT. V shed 2 bases, J shed 5 bases, and the junction held 4 bases outside the gene matches. The CDR3 here is CASSESGGAGDTQYF. Here the CDR3 DNA reads TGTGCCAGCAGTGAAAGCGGGGGGGCCGGAGATACGCAGTATTTT.

This clone occurred once. V is TRBV24-1 and J is TRBJ2-5; the match to TRBD2 covers 10 bases. V lost 7 bases, J lost 2 bases, and 3 bases stayed unmatched. Looked up from germline, CDR1 is KGHDR and CDR2 is SFDVKD. The CDR3 spans 14 residues. As DNA, the CDR3 is TGTGCCACCAGGAGTAGCGGGGGGCAAGAGACCCAGTACTTC. This translates into CATRSSGGQETQYF.

On this clone: The junction differs from germline at one of its ends, possibly a read error. The gene calls are TRBV7-9 and TRBJ2-6; 8 bases are a match to TRBD1. The CDR3 length is 17 residues. Germline values: CDR1 SEHNR, CDR2 FQNEAQ (reference sequence). In nucleotides, the CDR3 is TGTGCCAGCACCTTACTAGGACAGGGCTCTGGGGCCAACGTCCTGACTTTC. Amino acids: CASTLLGQGSGANVLTF.

The rearrangement joins TRBV5-1 to TRBJ2-3; tentative D call: TRBD2 (6 bases). CDR1 is SGHRS, CDR2 YFSETQ, per germline. Between the trimmed V and J ends, which lost 4 bases and 1 base, there was a span of 16 bases. This CDR3 region has 16 residues. The CDR3 region is CASSVRGFGGTDTQYF. The CDR3 nucleotides are TGCGCCAGCAGCGTGCGGGGTTTCGGGGGCACAGATACGCAGTATTTT.